Listed below are T cell receptor beta chains from one sample, sequenced in a study of blood T cell repertoires in COVID-19. Assay used: immunoSEQ multiplex PCR; TCRdb lists only in-frame clones, some missing. The sample consists of approximately 190,000 clones, about 82% of them appearing once. Specimen: peripheral blood. These receptors were taken from a woman in her 30s with acute or convalescent COVID-19. CDR3s include the opening cysteine and the closing phenylalanine or tryptophan. A D gene is named only where the DNA matches it firmly.

V	D	J	CDR3
TRBV28	NA	TRBJ2-1	CASSSDRGEQFF
TRBV5-8	TRBD1	TRBJ2-1	CASSSGRRQGANEQFF
TRBV5-1	NA	TRBJ2-4	CASSLGYSSKNIQYF
TRBV5-6	NA	TRBJ2-2	CASSWGVNTGELFF
TRBV7-8	NA	TRBJ1-5	CASSLEVLAVSNQPQHF
TRBV9	TRBD1	TRBJ1-6	CASSVTGELKNSPLHF
TRBV7-3	TRBD2	TRBJ2-1	CASSYLPGLAGGYNEQFF
TRBV28	NA	TRBJ1-2	CASTVPQGLREYGYTF
TRBV28	TRBD1	TRBJ1-1	CASSTGGFTEAFF
TRBV24-1	NA	TRBJ1-2	CATSGTTRNYGYTF
TRBV19	NA	TRBJ1-1	CASTTLVPARTEAFF
TRBV3-1/TRBV3-2	NA	TRBJ2-7	CASSQVGVEQYF
TRBV27	NA	TRBJ1-2	CASSALGLTGYTF
TRBV6-5	NA	TRBJ2-1	CASSPRDWYNEQFF
TRBV11-2	NA	TRBJ2-1	CASSREGTSYNEQFF
TRBV5-1	TRBD1	TRBJ2-4	CASSWTTGETKNIQYF
TRBV28	NA	TRBJ2-6	CASSLTGSGANVLTF
TRBV5-1	TRBD2	TRBJ2-1	CASSHPWTSGPEKFF
TRBV19	TRBD1	TRBJ1-5	CASSMRNRGYQPQHF
TRBV7-8	NA	TRBJ1-6	CASSSRPGISYNSPLHF
TRBV11-2	TRBD1	TRBJ1-3	CASSLNGQGRNTIYF
TRBV19	NA	TRBJ1-3	CASSRSTGNTIYF
TRBV6-1	TRBD1	TRBJ2-1	CASSEWGQGRNEQFF
TRBV19	TRBD1	TRBJ2-5	CASSVTGGGETQYF
TRBV4-1	NA	TRBJ1-5	CASSQQNNQPQHF
TRBV12-5	TRBD1	TRBJ1-2	CASGEDLLDRVRGGYTF
TRBV19	TRBD1	TRBJ2-2	CASSTHTGGYGGELFF
TRBV4-1	TRBD1	TRBJ1-1	CASSQPTGIRVGAFF
TRBV5-1	TRBD1	TRBJ1-6	CASSLTLQGAENSPLHF
TRBV5-1	NA	TRBJ2-1	CASSVAGAPYNEQFF
TRBV7-2	NA	TRBJ1-2	CASSSRGGGGGYTF
TRBV24-1	TRBD2	TRBJ2-7	CATSDLGPAGTYEQYF
TRBV6-4	TRBD1	TRBJ2-2	CASRGQGSEELFF
TRBV2	TRBD1	TRBJ1-2	CASSELRGRQGTTNDYGYTF
TRBV6-5	TRBD1	TRBJ1-1	CASSHGQGGTEAFF
TRBV4-1	TRBD1	TRBJ2-6	CASSHYPVGQGSGANVLTF
TRBV28	NA	TRBJ2-1	CASSSPSGWSYNEQFF
TRBV28	NA	TRBJ2-7	CATRTIRGMQYF
TRBV5-4	NA	TRBJ1-3	CASSLGRGLDTIYF
TRBV19	NA	TRBJ1-2	CASSGLQGSNYGYTF
TRBV14	NA	TRBJ1-2	CASSQDRGRYGYTF
TRBV29-1	NA	TRBJ2-3	CSESLGHFGDTQYF
TRBV4-1	NA	TRBJ1-1	CASSQFHPGQAFF
TRBV6-5	TRBD1	TRBJ2-2	CASSYFDRVAGELFF